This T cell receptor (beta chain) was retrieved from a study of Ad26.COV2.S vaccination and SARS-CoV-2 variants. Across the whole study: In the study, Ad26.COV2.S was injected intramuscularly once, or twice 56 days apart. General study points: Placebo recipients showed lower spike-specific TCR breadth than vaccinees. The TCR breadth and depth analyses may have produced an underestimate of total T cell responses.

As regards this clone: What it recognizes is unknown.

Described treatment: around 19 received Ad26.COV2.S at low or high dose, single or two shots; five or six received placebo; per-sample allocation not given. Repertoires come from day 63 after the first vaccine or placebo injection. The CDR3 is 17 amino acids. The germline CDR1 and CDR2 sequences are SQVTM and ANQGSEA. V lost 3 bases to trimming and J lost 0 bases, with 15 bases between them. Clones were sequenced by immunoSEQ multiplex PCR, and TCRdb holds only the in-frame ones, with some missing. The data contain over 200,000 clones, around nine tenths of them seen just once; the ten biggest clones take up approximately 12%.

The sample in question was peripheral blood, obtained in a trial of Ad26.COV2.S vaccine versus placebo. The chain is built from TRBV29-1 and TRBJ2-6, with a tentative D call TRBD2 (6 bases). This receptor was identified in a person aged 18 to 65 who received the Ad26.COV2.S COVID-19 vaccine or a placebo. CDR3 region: CSVEEGFYNSGANVLTF. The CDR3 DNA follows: TGCAGCGTTGAGGAGGGGTTCTATAACTCTGGGGCCAACGTCCTGACTTTC.